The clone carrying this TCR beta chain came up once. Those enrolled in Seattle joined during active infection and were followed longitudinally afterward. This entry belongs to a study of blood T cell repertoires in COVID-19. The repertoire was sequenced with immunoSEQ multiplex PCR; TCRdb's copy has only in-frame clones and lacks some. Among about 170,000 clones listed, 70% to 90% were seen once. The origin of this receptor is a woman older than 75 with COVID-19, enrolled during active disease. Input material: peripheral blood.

The CDR3 here is CAVTSSYNEQFF. The CDR3 nucleotides read TGTGCCGTAACGAGCTCCTACAATGAGCAGTTCTTC. The chain employs TRBV12-3 or TRBV12-4 and TRBJ2-1; D unclear. The CDR3 has 12 residues. V lost 11 bases and J 0 bases, leaving 8 bases between the germline ends.